This TCR beta chain emerged from a study of identical twins. General observations from the study: In cord blood, abundant beta clonotypes had fewer insertions; memory showed no trend. One should note that invariant MAIT and iNKT cells could partly confound zero-insertion analyses. It was out-of-frame TCR alpha sharing in monozygotic twins that models underestimated.

About this clonotype: The antigen remains unidentified.

TCRdb reprocessed the 5' RACE reads via MiXCR and lists one record per CDR3 protein. The top ten clones hold less than 12% of a sample with about 200,000 distinct CDR3 sequences, about 10% of them seen once. Trimming stripped 1 base from V and 5 bases from J, with 12 bases between. From germline, CDR1 is LGHNA and CDR2 YNFKEQ. The CDR3 covers 14 residues. The receptor was derived from a man in his fifties or sixties in good health. This chain links TRBV4-2 with TRBJ2-7, with TRBD1 as a possible D gene (6 bases). The sequenced material came from memory T cells sorted from blood. CDR3 nucleotides: TGTGCCAGCAGCCAAGTCACAGGGTTACACGAGCAGTACTTC. Translation: CASSQVTGLHEQYF.